A single sample is the source of the 11 T cell receptor beta chains below, sequenced in a study of cytomegalovirus exposure and HLA in healthy donors. PCR used 60 Vbeta primers and 13 Jbeta primers. Generated by immunoSEQ multiplex PCR, the TCRdb table keeps only in-frame clones and is missing some. Of fewer than 75,000 clones listed, roughly 84% were seen once; the top ten hold less than 3.5%. Sequencing input: PBMCs. These receptors were obtained from a woman aged 25-40 years in good health and CMV-seronegative.

This clone was recorded only once. The chain is built from TRBV4-1 and TRBJ2-1; 10 bases map to TRBD2. Germline loops: CDR1 MGHRA, CDR2 YSYEKL. There are 15 residues in the CDR3. V lost 5 bases to trimming and J lost 4 bases; unmatched junction nucleotides: 5. Here the CDR3 reads CASSYSGGLYNEQFF. As DNA, the CDR3 is TGCGCCAGCAGCTATAGCGGGGGGCTATACAATGAGCAGTTCTTC.

This clone showed up just once. The chain recombines TRBV5-8 with TRBJ1-3, with 9 positions matching TRBD1. V dropped 2 bases and J dropped 1; count of bases not matched to a gene: 1. The CDR3 extends over 15 amino acids. Germline values: CDR1 SGHTS, CDR2 YDEGEE. CDR3 sequence reads: CASSFGTGSGNTIYF. The CDR3 DNA is TGTGCCAGCAGCTTCGGGACAGGGTCTGGAAACACCATATATTTT.

The gene calls are TRBV6-4 and TRBJ1-1; D is ambiguous. The V and J ends lost 0 bases and 8 bases respectively, with 7 bases between them. CDR3 length equals 12 residues. Germline V CDR1 and CDR2: MRHNA, SNTAGT. This CDR3 reads CASSDSRGEAFF. CDR3 bases: TGTGCCAGCAGTGACTCGAGAGGGGAAGCTTTCTTT.

The sample holds one count of this clone. The J gene is TRBJ2-7, the V gene TRBV5-6; 9 bases align to TRBD1. This CDR3 contains 17 residues. CDR1 is SGHDT and CDR2 is YYEEEE in the germline V gene. Trimming took 4 bases from V and 2 from J; bases not matched to a gene: 13. CDR3 in amino acids: CASSIIRDRVVAYEQYF. The CDR3 DNA is TGTGCCAGCAGCATTATCCGGGACAGGGTGGTAGCCTACGAGCAGTACTTC.

The V gene is TRBV7-2, the J gene TRBJ2-1; D not resolved. CDR1 SGHTA and CDR2 FQGNSA come from the germline V gene. This CDR3 has 13 amino acids. Deletions cut 2 bases from V and 5 bases from J, with 7 bases between. CDR3: CASSLLQNNEQFF. In DNA form, the CDR3 reads TGTGCCAGCAGCTTATTACAGAACAATGAGCAGTTCTTC.

The chain uses TRBV9 and TRBJ1-1; D possibly corresponds to TRBD1 (5 bases). V was trimmed by 2 bases and J by 4 bases, leaving 12 bases between them. CDR1 SGDLS and CDR2 YYNGEE come from the germline V gene. CDR3 length equals 14 residues. CDR3 nucleotides: TGTGCCAGCAGCGTGGGTCAGGGTCGCACTGAAGCTTTCTTT. Translating it yields CASSVGQGRTEAFF.

This rearrangement joins TRBV2 to TRBJ2-7; possible D gene TRBD2, 6 bases. The germline CDR1 and CDR2 sequences are SNHLY and FYNNEI. V was pared by 4 bases and J by 3 bases, with 13 bases between. This CDR3 comprises 14 residues. As DNA, the CDR3 is TGTGCCAGCAGTGTTGGAGGGACGTTCTACGAGCAGTACGTC. It codes for CASSVGGTFYEQYV.

This clone was detected once. V is TRBV5-1 and J is TRBJ2-2; TRBD1 matches 7 bases. CDR3 length: 15 residues. Germline CDR1 reads SGHRS; CDR2 reads YFSETQ. V dropped 7 bases and J dropped 3; count of bases not matched to a gene: 9. CDR3 residues: CASFDRVVDTGELFF. In DNA form, the CDR3 reads TGCGCCAGCTTCGACAGGGTCGTCGACACCGGGGAGCTGTTTTTT.

The V gene is TRBV7-2, the J gene TRBJ1-3, with D unclear. Between the trimmed V and J ends, which lost 8 bases and 0 bases, there was a span of 8 bases. Germline V gene data show CDR1 as SGHTA and CDR2 as FQGNSA. There are 13 residues in the CDR3. The CDR3 protein is CASQRGSGNTIYF. The DNA of the CDR3 is TGTGCCAGCCAGCGGGGCTCTGGAAACACCATATATTTT. The complete variable domain, with remaining parts taken from reference TRBV7-2 and TRBJ1-3, reads GAGVSQSPSNKVTEKGKDVELRCDPISGHTALYWYRQSLGQGLEFLIYFQGNSAPDKSGLPSDRFSAERTGGSVSTLTIQRTQQEDSAVYLCASQRGSGNTIYFGEGSWLTVV.

The gene calls are TRBV7-8 and TRBJ2-7; no clear D. The CDR3 extends over 15 amino acids. V shed 5 bases and J shed 3 bases, with 17 bases lying between them. CDR1 and CDR2 (germline): SGHVS, FQNEAQ. This chain's CDR3 is CASSAGAPPFYEQYF. DNA for the CDR3: TGTGCCAGCAGCGCAGGCGCTCCCCCCTTCTACGAGCAGTACTTC.

V usage is TRBV7-9 and J usage is TRBJ2-1; D might be TRBD1 (5 bases). This CDR3 spans 15 amino acids. Germline CDR1 is SEHNR and CDR2 is FQNEAQ (reference sequence). V was pared by 0 bases and J by 1 base, with 7 bases between. The CDR3 protein is CASSLAGASYNEQFF. In DNA, the CDR3 is TGTGCCAGCAGCTTAGCAGGGGCATCCTACAATGAGCAGTTCTTC.